This T cell receptor beta chain comes out of a study of identical twins' blood T cells. Donors were six healthy women in three monozygous twin pairs. Both ends of each TCR cDNA library bore sample-specific barcodes. TCRdb itself ran the 5' RACE reads through MiXCR, one entry per CDR3 protein. Of roughly 380,000 distinct CDR3 sequences in the sample, approximately 30% were seen once. Study-level findings and limits: Twin similarity might stem from environmental factors, not only genetics.

This CDR3 contains 13 residues. The germline V gene encodes CDR1 DFQATT and CDR2 SNEGSKA (reference sequence). The trim removed 6 bases at V and 4 bases at J, leaving 6 bases unmatched. This clonotype came up many times. Its antigen is currently unknown. Sequenced: PBMCs. The V gene is TRBV20-1, the J gene TRBJ1-2, with TRBD1 identical over 9 bases. The receptor's source is a woman between 18 and 50 years old in good health. CDR3 sequence (DNA): TGCAGTGCCGCGACAGGGGGGAGCTATGGCTACACCTTC. As protein: CSAATGGSYGYTF.